The 30 T cell receptor beta chains reported below all come from one sample, sequenced in a study of metastatic and nonmetastatic thyroid tumors. TCRdb reanalyzed the PCR reads with MiXCR. The sample holds approximately 35,000 clones; 18% are singletons and the top ten take 12%. Thyroid surgery had not been preceded by any treatment in any patient. Sequenced: blood. The receptor set was obtained from a male donor with papillary thyroid cancer or a benign thyroid nodule (not recorded which). Some clones in this sample may be carry-over from other donors' samples.

CDR3 sequence: CASSRGAGVLGKTQYF. CDR3 DNA: TGTGCCAGCAGTCGAGGCGCGGGTGTTCTTGGTAAGACCCAGTACTTC. This sequence joins TRBV6-1 and TRBJ2-5; possible D gene TRBD2, 5 bases. Trimming removed 5 bases at V and 6 bases at J, with 22 bases between. The CDR3 spans 16 residues. The germline V gene encodes CDR1 MNHNS and CDR2 SASEGT.

This clone was counted many times. The chain uses TRBV11-2 and TRBJ2-7; 7 nucleotides align to TRBD1. Trimming removed 4 bases from V and 3 bases from J; junction bases left unmatched: 6. The CDR3 has 14 amino acids. Germline CDR1 is SGHAT and CDR2 is FQNNGV. This CDR3 is CASSSTTGLYEQYF. CDR3 bases: TGTGCCAGCAGCTCTACGACAGGGCTCTACGAGCAGTACTTC. Together with reference TRBV11-2 and TRBJ2-7, the CDR3 gives the full variable domain: EAGVAQSPRYKIIEKRQSVAFWCNPISGHATLYWYQQILGQGPKLLIQFQNNGVVDDSQLPKDRFSAERLKGVDSTLKIQPAKLEDSAVYLCASSSTTGLYEQYFGPGTRLTVT.

V gene TRBV5-1 combines with J gene TRBJ2-7, with 9 positions matching TRBD1. The CDR3 runs to 15 residues. V lost 1 base, J lost 5 bases, and 7 bases stayed unmatched. Germline-derived CDR1 and CDR2 are SGHRS and YFSETQ. The CDR3 protein is CASSLIGDRAHEQYF. The CDR3 nucleotides are TGCGCCAGCAGCTTGATTGGGGACAGGGCCCACGAGCAGTACTTC.

This clone was seen at least ten times. The gene calls are TRBV7-2 and TRBJ1-4; possibly TRBD1 for D (6 bases). Germline CDR1 is SGHTA and CDR2 is FQGNSA. The CDR3 runs 16 residues. V was trimmed by 0 bases and J by 5 bases, leaving 13 bases between them. The CDR3 DNA follows: TGTGCCAGCAGCTTAGCCGCAGGGGCAGGAAATGAAAAACTGTTTTTT. It yields the protein CASSLAAGAGNEKLFF. The whole variable domain, remainder taken from reference TRBV7-2 and TRBJ1-4, is GAGVSQSPSNKVTEKGKDVELRCDPISGHTALYWYRQSLGQGLEFLIYFQGNSAPDKSGLPSDRFSAERTGGSVSTLTIQRTQQEDSAVYLCASSLAAGAGNEKLFFGSGTQLSVL.

The rearrangement links TRBV7-9 to TRBJ2-5; the D gene is possibly TRBD1 (6 bases). Trimming removed 1 base at V and 5 bases at J, with 14 bases between. Germline V gives CDR1 SEHNR, CDR2 FQNEAQ (reference sequence). The CDR3 extends over 15 amino acids. The CDR3 here is CASSLGSTGQETQYF. CDR3 nucleotide sequence: TGTGCCAGCAGCTTAGGCTCGACAGGTCAGGAGACCCAGTACTTC. Variable domain in full (rest from reference TRBV7-9 and TRBJ2-5): DTGVSQNPRHKITKRGQNVTFRCDPISEHNRLYWYRQTLGQGPEFLTYFQNEAQLEKSRLLSDRFSAERPKGSFSTLEIQRTEQGDSAMYLCASSLGSTGQETQYFGPGTRLLVL.

This clone was seen many times. The rearrangement links TRBV20-1 to TRBJ2-2, with 9 bases lining up with TRBD2. V shed 0 bases and J 5 bases; nucleotides not matched to a gene: 7. Germline V gene sequence: CDR1 DFQATT, CDR2 SNEGSKA (reference sequence). The CDR3 runs 16 residues. Here the CDR3 reads CSARELAGGRTGELFF. The CDR3 DNA reads as TGCAGTGCTAGAGAACTCGCGGGAGGGCGGACCGGGGAGCTGTTTTTT.

This clone showed up many times. The chain has TRBV28 and TRBJ2-7; D is uncertain. CDR1 is MDHEN, CDR2 SYDVKM, per germline. The V and J ends lost 6 bases and 2 bases respectively, with 14 bases between them. This CDR3 is built from 14 residues. CDR3 region: CASRPGSFPYEQYF. Here the CDR3 DNA reads TGTGCCAGCAGACCCGGTTCATTTCCCTACGAGCAGTACTTC.

This clone was seen repeatedly, ten times or more. The sample carries other DNA sequences with the same CDR3. The gene calls are TRBV5-1 and TRBJ2-5; 7 bases are a match to TRBD2. The V segment lost 3 bases and the J segment 0 bases; nucleotides outside the gene matches: 5. Looked up from germline, CDR1 is SGHRS and CDR2 is YFSETQ. The CDR3 spans 15 residues. CDR3 sequence (DNA): TGCGCCAGCAGCTCTCAAGGACTAGACCAAGAGACCCAGTACTTC. It is translated as CASSSQGLDQETQYF.

This clone was counted ten times or more. The rearrangement joins TRBV3-1 to TRBJ2-5, with 9 bases lining up with TRBD2. J gave up 3 bases and V 0 bases, and 8 bases lay outside the gene matches. The CDR3 runs to 17 residues. The germline CDR1 and CDR2 sequences are LGHDT and YNNKEL (reference sequence). CDR3 sequence: CASSQEVSERGEETQYF. The CDR3 coding sequence is TGTGCCAGCAGCCAAGAGGTCAGTGAGCGGGGGGAAGAGACCCAGTACTTC.

CDR3 sequence: CASSENMGQGSPLHF. The CDR3 bases are TGTGCCAGCAGTGAAAATATGGGACAGGGATCACCCCTCCACTTT. This rearrangement joins TRBV6-1 to TRBJ1-6, with 9 bases identical to TRBD1. Trimming took 2 bases from V and 10 from J; bases not matched to a gene: 6. The CDR3 has 15 amino acids. CDR1 MNHNS and CDR2 SASEGT come from the germline V gene.

This clone was found a few times. Other DNA sequences in this sample translate to the same CDR3. The gene calls are TRBV27 and TRBJ2-5; 10 bases map to TRBD2. V lost 4 bases to trimming and J lost 0 bases; unmatched junction nucleotides: 11. This CDR3 spans 18 amino acids. CDR1 MNHEY and CDR2 SMNVEV come from the germline V gene (reference sequence). The DNA for the CDR3 is TGTGCCAGCAGTTCTGGGCCTAGCGGGGGTTTTAACCAAGAGACCCAGTACTTC. It yields the protein CASSSGPSGGFNQETQYF.

Sample share makes this clone medium-sized. The chain has TRBV6-1 and TRBJ1-2, with D possibly TRBD1 on 6 matching bases. This CDR3 spans 15 amino acids. CDR1 is MNHNS and CDR2 is SASEGT in the germline V gene. The V end lost 5 bases, the J end lost 4 bases, and 17 bases lay between the germline ends. CDR3 DNA sequence: TGTGCCAGCAGTCGGGTGGGGGGGCCTCCCTATGGCTACACCTTC. It is translated as CASSRVGGPPYGYTF.

In this sample, this clone turned up many times. Different DNA sequences within this sample yield the same CDR3. The genes are TRBV30 and TRBJ2-5; TRBD2 agrees at 7 bases. J gave up 3 bases and V 1 base, and 8 bases lay outside the gene matches. The CDR3 totals 15 residues. Germline V gene lookup returns CDR1 GTSNPN and CDR2 SVGIG (reference sequence). The CDR3 nucleotides read TGTGCCTGGAGTGGTGGGGGGGGAGGAAAAGAGACCCAGTACTTC. Amino acid sequence: CAWSGGGGGKETQYF.

This clone has a handful of counts. The chain is built from TRBV2 and TRBJ1-2, with D possibly TRBD1 on 6 matching bases. Germline V gene lookup returns CDR1 SNHLY and CDR2 FYNNEI. Trimming shortened V by 6 bases and J by 7 bases, and 15 bases separated the two germline ends. This CDR3 is 13 amino acids long. In DNA, the CDR3 is TGTGCCAGCAGGGGCGGGGGCGTAAGTGGCTACACCTTC. It specifies CASRGGGVSGYTF.

This clone has ten or more counts. This sequence joins TRBV18 and TRBJ2-3; TRBD2 matches 7 bases. The CDR3 totals 15 residues. Looked up from germline, CDR1 is KGHSH and CDR2 is LQKENI. V was pared by 1 base and J by 6 bases, with 7 bases of the junction left unmatched. The CDR3: CASSPLGEGLDTQYF. DNA for the CDR3: TGTGCCAGCTCACCACTAGGGGAGGGTCTGGATACGCAGTATTTT.

There are a few counts of this clone. The chain uses TRBV4-2 and TRBJ2-1; D might be TRBD2 (7 bases). The CDR3 spans 23 residues. The germline V gene encodes CDR1 LGHNA and CDR2 YNFKEQ. V was clipped by 4 bases and J by 6 bases, with 40 bases between them. The CDR3 DNA reads TGTGCCAGCAGCCCTATGACGACTAGCAGGGGTCGGATTAGTTGGGGGGGGTCCAATGAGCAGTTCTTC. Amino acids: CASSPMTTSRGRISWGGSNEQFF.

This clone was detected many times. The chain carries TRBV20-1 and TRBJ2-1; weak D call: TRBD2 (6 bases). The ends were cut back, 4 bases at V and 4 bases at J, with 17 bases in the middle. The CDR3 loop spans 15 amino acids. Germline V gene data show CDR1 as DFQATT and CDR2 as SNEGSKA (reference sequence). The CDR3 DNA reads TGCAGTGCTATAATATCACTAGCAGGGTACAATGAGCAGTTCTTC. Its translation is CSAIISLAGYNEQFF.

The CDR3 loop is CASSEYPGLNYEQYF. In DNA, the CDR3 is TGTGCCAGCAGTGAATATCCGGGGCTGAACTACGAGCAGTACTTC. V and J are TRBV6-1 and TRBJ2-7, with D perhaps matching TRBD1 or TRBD2 (5 bases each). The V end was cut by 2 bases, the J end by 3 bases, with 14 bases between. Germline V CDR1 and CDR2: MNHNS, SASEGT. The CDR3 is 15 amino acids.

This clone was detected ten times or more. The chain combines TRBV7-2 with TRBJ2-3; 8 nucleotides line up with TRBD2. V shed 6 bases, J shed 3 bases, and the junction held 14 bases outside the gene matches. Germline V gene lookup returns CDR1 SGHTA and CDR2 FQGNSA. The CDR3 runs to 17 residues. As DNA, the CDR3 is TGTGCCAGCAGTCCTCGGCGAGCGGGAGCTCTTACAGATACGCAGTATTTT. This sequence encodes CASSPRRAGALTDTQYF.

This clone was counted at least ten times. One end of the junction fails to match germline, which may point to a read error. The gene calls are TRBV11-2 and TRBJ2-5; 7 nucleotides match TRBD1. The CDR3 loop spans 16 amino acids. Germline loops: CDR1 SGHAT, CDR2 FQNNGV. The CDR3: CVSSLGETGLEGTQYF. CDR3 nucleotides: TGTGTCAGCAGCTTAGGAGAGACAGGGCTAGAAGGGACCCAGTACTTC.

This clone was detected many times. CDR3 coding DNA: TGCGCCAGCAGCTTGAAGGGGCCCCCCGAGACCCAGTACTTC. Translated, it gives CASSLKGPPETQYF. This chain links TRBV5-1 with TRBJ2-5; weak D call: TRBD1 (5 bases). V lost 1 base and J lost 5, with 12 bases in between. Germline assignment: CDR1 SGHRS and CDR2 YFSETQ. There are 14 residues in the CDR3. The full variable domain, in which reference TRBV5-1 and TRBJ2-5 provide the parts outside the CDR3, is KAGVTQTPRYLIKTRGQQVTLSCSPISGHRSVSWYQQTPGQGLQFLFEYFSETQRNKGNFPGRFSGRQFSNSRSEMNVSTLELGDSALYLCASSLKGPPETQYFGPGTRLLVL.

This clone was detected a few times. The rearrangement uses TRBV27 and TRBJ2-7, with 10 nucleotides matching TRBD1. From germline, CDR1 is MNHEY and CDR2 SMNVEV (reference sequence). This CDR3 has 16 amino acids. With 4 bases clipped from V and 2 bases from J, the junction kept 8 bases outside the gene matches. The CDR3 is CASSSAGQGIPYEQYF. The CDR3 nucleotides read TGTGCCAGCAGTTCTGCGGGACAGGGGATTCCCTACGAGCAGTACTTC.

This clone was seen many times. The V call is TRBV6-1, the J call TRBJ1-6; TRBD1 is a possible D gene (6 bases). Germline lookup yields CDR1 MNHNS and CDR2 SASEGT. V lost 5 bases and J lost 7, with 15 bases in between. CDR3 length equals 15 residues. The CDR3 nucleotides read TGTGCCAGCAGTAGGGGGAGCGAGAGGAATTCACCCCTCCACTTT. The encoded protein is CASSRGSERNSPLHF.

This clone came up many times. V is TRBV7-9 and J is TRBJ2-2, with D unclear. Germline CDR1 and CDR2: SEHNR and FQNEAQ (reference sequence). V gave up 1 base and J gave up 9 bases, with 6 bases separating them. There are 12 residues in the CDR3. CDR3 nucleotide sequence: TGTGCCAGCAGCTTAGGCGCCCGGGAGCTGTTTTTT. Translation: CASSLGARELFF.

This clone was seen ten or more times. The genes are TRBV2 and TRBJ2-3; 10 bases agree with TRBD2. The germline gives CDR1 SNHLY, CDR2 FYNNEI. There are 15 residues in the CDR3. The ends lost 8 bases at V and 6 bases at J; junction bases unmatched: 11. CDR3 residues: CASGPGTSDWDTQYF. CDR3 DNA: TGTGCCAGCGGCCCCGGGACTAGCGATTGGGATACGCAGTATTTT.

Ten or more counts support this clone. A read error may produce the germline difference seen at one junction end. CDR3 amino acids: CASRLGGNEQFF. CDR3 DNA: TGTGCCAGCAGATTAGGGGGGAATGAGCAGTTCTTC. This sequence joins TRBV12-3 or TRBV12-4 and TRBJ2-1; TRBD1 or TRBD2 may be the D gene (6 bases each). This CDR3 spans 12 amino acids.

The sample holds many counts of this clone. The gene calls are TRBV9 and TRBJ2-3; the D gene is possibly TRBD2 (5 bases). Germline-derived CDR1 and CDR2 are SGDLS and YYNGEE. The CDR3 is made up of 15 amino acids. V gave up 0 bases and J gave up 4 bases, with 12 bases separating them. CDR3 sequence reads: CASSVAEGIADTQYF. The CDR3 DNA is TGTGCCAGCAGCGTAGCAGAGGGTATTGCAGATACGCAGTATTTT.

Remarks on this clone: The junction and the germline gene differ at one end; a read error may be behind it. This chain links TRBV7-6 with TRBJ1-3; D call uncertain. This CDR3 is built from 13 residues. The germline V gene encodes CDR1 SGHVS and CDR2 FNYEAQ. The CDR3 nucleotides read TGTACCAGCATCACCCAAAGAGGAAACACCATATATTTT. This translates into CTSITQRGNTIYF.

The sample holds many counts of this clone. J is TRBJ1-5 and V is TRBV20-1, with D possibly matching TRBD1 (6 bases). In germline, CDR1 is DFQATT, CDR2 SNEGSKA (reference sequence). The V gene lost 4 bases and the J gene lost 0 bases, with 7 bases spanning the gap. This CDR3 contains 13 residues. The CDR3 loop reads CSAIQGSNQPQHF. The DNA for the CDR3 is TGCAGTGCTATACAGGGTAGCAATCAGCCCCAGCATTTT.

This clone was detected ten times or more. The limits of the CDR3 on the DNA are not certain, so only TCRdb's listed CDR3 is given. The chain is built from TRBV7-3 and TRBJ1-1; the table gives TRBD1 as D, unverified against the DNA. Per the germline V gene, CDR1 is SGHTA and CDR2 is FQGTGA. The CDR3 is 15 amino acids in total, end residues counted. This CDR3 reads CASSFGPGPPYEAFF.